The rows below give T cell receptor beta chains drawn from one sample of a study of T cell responses to AZD1222 COVID-19 vaccine. The data were produced by immunoSEQ multiplex PCR, yet TCRdb's version contains in-frame clones alone and is incomplete. The sample includes 180,000 or so clones, roughly 91% seen only once; the top ten take less than 2.5%. The sample here was peripheral blood, taken 28 days after the second AZD1222 dose. The receptors were gathered from an adult who received the AZD1222 COVID-19 vaccine. Both conserved end residues are part of each CDR3. Each record gives: D gene, V gene, clone size, J gene, CDR3 DNA, CDR3 protein. The D gene is left open where the match is weak. Clone size is shown for a subset of rows, as once, few, many or a class of expanded clone.

-	TRBV4-3	-	TRBJ1-2	TGCGCCAGCAGCCAAGAGGAACGGAACTATGGCTACACCTTC	CASSQEERNYGYTF
TRBD1	TRBV2	-	TRBJ1-6	TGTGCCAGCAAGACAGGGGGCGCGGAGAATTCACCCCTCCACTTT	CASKTGGAENSPLHF
TRBD1	TRBV28	-	TRBJ2-7	TGTGCCAGCAGTTTGGGGACAGGGGGTTTAAGGCAGTACTTC	CASSLGTGGLRQYF
-	TRBV6-5	-	TRBJ2-5	TGTGCCAGCAGTTACCGTCCTAGGGGAGAGACCCAGTACTTC	CASSYRPRGETQYF
-	TRBV5-1	-	TRBJ2-3	TGCGCCAGCAGCACCGGACTCTGGGGTGGCACAGATACGCAGTATTTT	CASSTGLWGGTDTQYF
-	TRBV19	-	TRBJ2-7	TGTGCCAGTAGTATTCAGGCCCCCCTAGGCGCAAGCTCCTACGAGCAGTACTTC	CASSIQAPLGASSYEQYF
-	TRBV9	-	TRBJ1-1	TGTGCCAGCAGCGAACAGACAGGCCGGAACACTGAAGCTTTCTTT	CASSEQTGRNTEAFF
-	TRBV6-6	-	TRBJ1-1	TGTGCCAGCACGCCTCAGACGAACACTGAAGCTTTCTTT	CASTPQTNTEAFF
-	TRBV5-5	-	TRBJ2-5	TGTGCCAGCAGCTTGGATGGGGTTGCCCAGTACTTC	CASSLDGVAQYF
TRBD2	TRBV20-1	few	TRBJ2-6	TGCAGTGCTCGTGGGGGAGCGGGAGTTCGCCTATTCTCTGGGGCCAACGTCCTGACTTTC	CSARGGAGVRLFSGANVLTF
-	TRBV5-6	-	TRBJ2-7	TGTGCCAGCAGCTTGGTTTCCAGCTACGAGCAGTACTTC	CASSLVSSYEQYF
-	TRBV30	-	TRBJ2-7	TGTGCCTGGAGTACACAGGCCCTCTCCTACGAGCAGTACTTC	CAWSTQALSYEQYF
TRBD1	TRBV7-3	-	TRBJ2-5	TGTGCCAGCAGCCCCGGACAGGGAGAGACCCAGTACTTC	CASSPGQGETQYF
TRBD1	TRBV27	-	TRBJ1-4	TGTGCCAGCGCGCGGGACAGGCATAAAGGAACTAATGAAAAACTGTTTTTT	CASARDRHKGTNEKLFF
TRBD1	TRBV18	-	TRBJ1-1	TGTGCCAGCTCACGCGACAGGGACACTGAAGCTTTCTTT	CASSRDRDTEAFF
-	TRBV28	-	TRBJ1-1	TGTGCCAGCACCCCAAGAGGGGGAGAGGCTTTCTTT	CASTPRGGEAFF
-	TRBV24-1	once	TRBJ1-1	TGTGCCACCAGTGCTTTAGGGGCGCTGAACACTGAAGCTTTCTTT	CATSALGALNTEAFF
TRBD1	TRBV5-4	-	TRBJ1-6	TGTGCCAGCAGCTTGGCCCCCCGGGACAGCAATTCACCCCTCCACTTT	CASSLAPRDSNSPLHF
-	TRBV5-1	-	TRBJ1-2	TGCGCCAGCAGCGGGACGGATTTGCGGGGCTACACCTTC	CASSGTDLRGYTF
-	TRBV21-1	-	TRBJ1-4	TGTGCCAGCAGGGGGGGATCTAATGAAAAACTGTTTTTT	CASRGGSNEKLFF
TRBD2	TRBV15	-	TRBJ2-5	TGTGCCACCAGCCCCCGGGGGGGGATGGAGACCCAGTACTTC	CATSPRGGMETQYF
-	TRBV19	few	TRBJ2-5	TGTGCCAGTAGTATAGTACAGGAAGAGACCCAGTACTTC	CASSIVQEETQYF
-	TRBV5-1	-	TRBJ1-3	TGCGCCAGCAGCTCCGACTCTGATGGAAACACCATATATTTT	CASSSDSDGNTIYF
-	TRBV27	-	TRBJ1-1	TGTGCCAGCAGTTTAAGTCCTGTGACTGAAGCTTTCTTT	CASSLSPVTEAFF
-	TRBV6-5	-	TRBJ1-1	TGTGCCAGCAGCTCCAAGAATCACCTTCCTGAAGCTTTCTTT	CASSSKNHLPEAFF
TRBD2	TRBV7-2	-	TRBJ2-2	TGTGCCAGCAGCTTAATGACTAGCTTGATGTTTTTT	CASSLMTSLMFF